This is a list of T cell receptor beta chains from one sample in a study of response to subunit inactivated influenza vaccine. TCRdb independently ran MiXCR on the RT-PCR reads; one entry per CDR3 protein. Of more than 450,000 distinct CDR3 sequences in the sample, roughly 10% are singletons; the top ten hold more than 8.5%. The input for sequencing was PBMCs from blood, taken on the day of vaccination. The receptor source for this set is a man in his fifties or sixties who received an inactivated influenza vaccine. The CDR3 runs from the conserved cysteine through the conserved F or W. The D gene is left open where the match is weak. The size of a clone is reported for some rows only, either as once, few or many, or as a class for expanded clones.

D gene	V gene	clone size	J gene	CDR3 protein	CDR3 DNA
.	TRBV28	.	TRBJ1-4	CASSKSGTRGLLNEKLFF	TGTGCCAGCAGCAAATCCGGGACAAGGGGCCTCCTTAATGAAAAACTGTTTTTT
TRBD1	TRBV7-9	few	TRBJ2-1	CASSHRGSEQFF	TGTGCCAGCAGCCACAGGGGTAGTGAGCAGTTCTTC
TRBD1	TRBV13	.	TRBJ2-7	CASSSGQARSKQYEQYF	TGTGCCAGCAGCTCAGGACAGGCCCGTAGCAAGCAATACGAGCAGTACTTC
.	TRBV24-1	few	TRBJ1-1	CATSDLRADGRTEAFF	TGTGCCACCAGTGATTTGCGGGCGGACGGAAGGACTGAAGCTTTCTTT
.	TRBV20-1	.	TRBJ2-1	CSASGVNEQFF	TGCAGTGCTAGTGGGGTCAATGAGCAGTTCTTC
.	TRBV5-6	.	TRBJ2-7	CASSLPGHSYEQYF	TGTGCCAGCAGCTTGCCGGGTCACTCCTACGAGCAGTACTTC
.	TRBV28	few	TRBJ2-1	CASSLLTGDNEQFF	TGTGCCAGCAGTTTATTAACAGGAGACAATGAGCAGTTCTTC
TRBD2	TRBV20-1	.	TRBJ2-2	CSARDISGAPSTGELFF	TGCAGTGCTAGAGATATAAGCGGGGCCCCGTCCACCGGGGAGCTGTTTTTT
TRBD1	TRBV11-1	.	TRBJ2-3	CASSGRTGSPKLTDTQYF	TGTGCCAGCAGCGGTCGGACAGGGAGCCCTAAGCTCACAGATACGCAGTATTTT
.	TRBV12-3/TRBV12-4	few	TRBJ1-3	CASTGVGGTIYF	TGTGCCAGCACAGGGGTCGGCGGCACCATATATTTT
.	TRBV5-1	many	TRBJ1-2	CASSLSWGSAYGYTF	TGCGCCAGCAGCTTGAGTTGGGGGTCAGCTTATGGCTACACCTTC
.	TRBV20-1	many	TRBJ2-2	CSAREAGKAGELFF	TGCAGTGCTAGAGAGGCAGGGAAGGCCGGGGAGCTGTTTTTT
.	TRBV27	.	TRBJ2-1	CASSSDGSENLEQFF	TGTGCCAGCAGTTCTGATGGCAGTGAGAATCTTGAGCAGTTCTTC
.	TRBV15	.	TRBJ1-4	CATSTWRGVNEKLFF	TGTGCCACCAGCACCTGGCGGGGCGTTAATGAAAAACTGTTTTTT
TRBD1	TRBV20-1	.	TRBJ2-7	CSARPGTGAGEQYF	TGCAGTGCCAGACCCGGGACAGGGGCCGGCGAGCAGTACTTC
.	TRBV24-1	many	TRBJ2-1	CATSDRLFTSYNEQFF	TGTGCCACCAGTGATCGATTGTTTACGTCCTACAATGAGCAGTTCTTC
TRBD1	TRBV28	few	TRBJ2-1	CASSPWGQGQGYNEQFF	TGTGCCAGCAGTCCCTGGGGTCAGGGACAGGGCTACAATGAGCAGTTCTTC
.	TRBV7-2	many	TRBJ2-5	CASSGGPQETQYF	TGTGCCAGCAGCGGGGGACCTCAAGAGACCCAGTACTTC
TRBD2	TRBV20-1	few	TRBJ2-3	CSAPSDSGGLTDTQYF	TGCAGTGCTCCCAGCGATAGCGGGGGGCTCACAGATACGCAGTATTTT
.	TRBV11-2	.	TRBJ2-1	CASSLGAAGVEQFF	TGTGCCAGCAGCTTAGGGGCCGCAGGGGTTGAGCAGTTCTTC
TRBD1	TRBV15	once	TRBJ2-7	CATSRGGTGRSYEQYF	TGTGCCACCAGCAGAGGCGGGACAGGGCGATCCTACGAGCAGTACTTC
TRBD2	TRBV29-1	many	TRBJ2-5	CSTRRRGAQYF	TGCAGCACTCGCCGCCGGGGGGCCCAGTACTTC
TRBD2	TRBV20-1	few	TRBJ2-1	CSATGTKENNEQFF	TGCAGTGCTACCGGGACTAAGGAAAACAATGAGCAGTTCTTC
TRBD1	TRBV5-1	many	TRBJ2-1	CASSSGQGTYNEQFF	TGCGCCAGCAGCTCGGGACAGGGGACCTACAATGAGCAGTTCTTC
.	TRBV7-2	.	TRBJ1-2	CASSPPFERGYGYTF	TGTGCCAGCAGCCCGCCCTTTGAAAGGGGCTATGGCTACACCTTC
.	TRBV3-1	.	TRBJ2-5	CASSQHPTETQYF	TGTGCCAGCAGCCAACATCCCACAGAGACCCAGTACTTC
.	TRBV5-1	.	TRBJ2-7	CASSGGQGGGYEQYF	TGCGCCAGCAGCGGAGGACAGGGAGGGGGCTACGAGCAGTACTTC
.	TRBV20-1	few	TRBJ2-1	CSAGAGVYNEQFF	TGCAGTGCCGGTGCAGGGGTCTACAATGAGCAGTTCTTC
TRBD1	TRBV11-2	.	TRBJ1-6	CASSFGTGANSPLHF	TGTGCCAGCAGCTTCGGGACAGGGGCTAATTCACCCCTCCACTTT
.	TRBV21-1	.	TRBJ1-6	CASSTGGTTTNSYNSPLHF	TGTGCCAGCAGTACAGGCGGGACAACTACCAACTCCTATAATTCACCCCTCCACTTT
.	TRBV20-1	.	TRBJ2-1	CSALPGSSYNEQFF	TGCAGTGCCCTGCCCGGAAGCTCCTACAATGAGCAGTTCTTC
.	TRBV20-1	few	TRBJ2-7	CSARMGREQYF	TGCAGTGCTAGGATGGGACGCGAGCAGTACTTC
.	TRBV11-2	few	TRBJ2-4	CASSSLAIAKSARNIQYF	TGTGCCAGCAGCTCCCTCGCCATTGCGAAATCAGCACGGAACATTCAGTACTTC
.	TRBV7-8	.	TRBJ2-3	CASSLVGGREWTDTQYF	TGTGCCAGCAGCTTAGTTGGTGGCAGGGAATGGACAGATACGCAGTATTTT
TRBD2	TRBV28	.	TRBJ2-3	CATSSSGFSTDTQYF	TGTGCCACCTCATCTAGCGGGTTTAGCACAGATACGCAGTATTTT
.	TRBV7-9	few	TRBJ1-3	CASSLARVSGNTIYF	TGTGCCAGCAGCTTAGCGAGAGTTTCTGGAAACACCATATATTTT
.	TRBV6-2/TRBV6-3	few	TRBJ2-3	CASSWRQGGSTDTQYF	TGTGCCAGCAGTTGGCGACAGGGAGGGTCGACAGATACGCAGTATTTT
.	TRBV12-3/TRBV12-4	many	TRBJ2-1	CASTGDSQNSNEQFF	TGTGCCAGCACCGGGGACTCGCAAAATTCTAATGAGCAGTTCTTC
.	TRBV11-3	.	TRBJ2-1	CASSLAGGALYNEQFF	TGTGCCAGCAGCTTAGCAGGGGGGGCCTTATACAATGAGCAGTTCTTC
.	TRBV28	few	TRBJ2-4	CASSLGQGLAKNIQYF	TGTGCCAGCAGTTTAGGTCAGGGACTAGCCAAAAACATTCAGTACTTC
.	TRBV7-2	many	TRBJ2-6	CASSLAFSGANVLTF	TGTGCCAGCAGTCTAGCGTTCTCTGGGGCCAACGTCCTGACTTTC
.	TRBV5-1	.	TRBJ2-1	CASSSGFWGNEQFF	TGCGCCAGCAGCTCGGGGTTTTGGGGGAATGAGCAGTTCTTC
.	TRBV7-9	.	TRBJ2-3	CASSFPSRPDTQYF	TGTGCCAGCAGCTTTCCATCCCGACCCGATACGCAGTATTTT
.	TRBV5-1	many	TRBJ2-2	CASSLAVNTGELFF	TGCGCCAGCAGCTTGGCGGTGAACACCGGGGAGCTGTTTTTT
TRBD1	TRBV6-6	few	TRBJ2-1	CASTQDRGGEQFF	TGTGCCAGCACCCAAGACAGGGGAGGTGAGCAGTTCTTC
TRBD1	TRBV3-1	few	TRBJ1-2	CASSQDWGTGVYGYTF	TGTGCCAGCAGCCAAGATTGGGGGACAGGGGTCTATGGCTACACCTTC
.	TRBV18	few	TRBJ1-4	CASSLRKDRSEKLFF	TGTGCCAGCTCACTTCGAAAAGACAGAAGCGAAAAACTGTTTTTT
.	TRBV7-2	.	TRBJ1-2	CASSLSFRAGYGYTF	TGTGCCAGCAGCTTATCGTTTCGGGCAGGGTATGGCTACACCTTC
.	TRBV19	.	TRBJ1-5	CASSTRGTHNQPQHF	TGTGCCAGTAGTACTCGGGGAACCCACAATCAGCCCCAGCATTTT
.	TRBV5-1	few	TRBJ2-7	CASSARSGSSYEQYF	TGCGCCAGCAGCGCCAGGAGCGGTAGCTCCTACGAGCAGTACTTC
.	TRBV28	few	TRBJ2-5	CASTVPGGGSQETQYF	TGTGCCAGCACCGTACCGGGGGGCGGGTCGCAAGAGACCCAGTACTTC
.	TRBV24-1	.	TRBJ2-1	CATSEGQGRYNEQFF	TGTGCCACCAGTGAGGGACAAGGCCGATACAATGAGCAGTTCTTC
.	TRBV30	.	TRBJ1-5	CAWSHRVGNQPQHF	TGTGCCTGGAGCCATAGAGTGGGCAATCAGCCCCAGCATTTT
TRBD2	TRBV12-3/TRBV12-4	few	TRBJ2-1	CTSSPGLAVNEQFF	TGTACCAGCAGTCCGGGACTAGCGGTCAATGAGCAGTTCTTC
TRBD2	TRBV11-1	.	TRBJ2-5	CASSAGTSGGFLFETQYF	TGTGCCAGCAGCGCGGGGACTAGCGGGGGGTTCCTCTTTGAGACCCAGTACTTC
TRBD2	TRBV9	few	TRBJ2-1	CASSSLAGGPYNEQFF	TGTGCCAGCAGCTCCCTAGCGGGAGGACCCTACAATGAGCAGTTCTTC
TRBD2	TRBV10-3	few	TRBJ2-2	CAISLTGTSGSSTGELFF	TGTGCCATCAGCCTAACCGGGACTAGCGGGAGCTCCACCGGGGAGCTGTTTTTT
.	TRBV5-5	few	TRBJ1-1	CASSLEVRGFTEAFF	TGTGCCAGCAGCTTGGAGGTCAGGGGCTTTACTGAAGCTTTCTTT
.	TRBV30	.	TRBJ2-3	CAWSTPGTDTQYF	TGTGCCTGGAGTACCCCCGGGACAGATACGCAGTATTTT